These T cell receptor beta chains were read from a single sample in a study of neoadjuvant anti-PD-1 for oral cavity cancer. TCRdb's table, derived via immunoSEQ multiplex PCR, lists solely in-frame clones and lacks some. Among tens of thousands of clones listed, approximately 79% were seen once. Sequences were derived from PBMCs, sampled before nivolumab (anti-PD-1) treatment. These receptors were obtained from a person aged 40 to 85 with oral cavity squamous cell carcinoma. CDR3s include the opening cysteine and the closing phenylalanine or tryptophan. D genes are given only for firm matches. Clone sizes are given selectively: once, few, many, or a class where the clone is expanded.

D gene: TRBD1
J gene: TRBJ1-2
V gene: TRBV4-1
clone size: NA
CDR3 DNA: TGCGCCAGCAGCCAAGATGGGCAGGGGGCGCAGAACTATGGCTACACCTTC
CDR3 protein: CASSQDGQGAQNYGYTF

D gene: TRBD1
J gene: TRBJ1-4
V gene: TRBV4-1
clone size: few
CDR3 DNA: TGCGCCAGCAGCCATCATTTCGGACAGGGGACGTATGAAAAACTGTTTTTT
CDR3 protein: CASSHHFGQGTYEKLFF

D gene: NA
J gene: TRBJ2-7
V gene: TRBV19
clone size: NA
CDR3 DNA: TGTGCCAGTAGTCGGGGGTCAGGCGAGCAGTACTTC
CDR3 protein: CASSRGSGEQYF

D gene: TRBD2
J gene: TRBJ2-3
V gene: TRBV5-1
clone size: NA
CDR3 DNA: TGCGCCAGCAGCCCGGAGGCTAGCGGGAGCGGGAACCCAGATACGCAGTATTTT
CDR3 protein: CASSPEASGSGNPDTQYF

D gene: TRBD2
J gene: TRBJ2-2
V gene: TRBV10-3
clone size: NA
CDR3 DNA: TGTGCCATCCAGGCGGGGGACGCGAACACCGGGGAGCTGTTTTTT
CDR3 protein: CAIQAGDANTGELFF

D gene: TRBD1
J gene: TRBJ1-6
V gene: TRBV6-5
clone size: NA
CDR3 DNA: TGTGCCAGCAGTAAAACAGGGGGTACATCGTCACCCCTCCACTTT
CDR3 protein: CASSKTGGTSSPLHF

D gene: NA
J gene: TRBJ2-1
V gene: TRBV29-1
clone size: NA
CDR3 DNA: TGCAGCGTTCAACCCCAGGGGTATGAGCAGTTCTTC
CDR3 protein: CSVQPQGYEQFF

D gene: NA
J gene: TRBJ1-1
V gene: TRBV11-2
clone size: NA
CDR3 DNA: TGTGCCAGCAGCTTAAGGCAGGCTCTGAACACTGAAGCTTTCTTT
CDR3 protein: CASSLRQALNTEAFF

D gene: NA
J gene: TRBJ1-1
V gene: TRBV7-8
clone size: few
CDR3 DNA: TGTGCCAGCAGCTTATCGCGGACAACGAACACTGAAGCTTTCTTT
CDR3 protein: CASSLSRTTNTEAFF

D gene: TRBD1
J gene: TRBJ1-1
V gene: TRBV30
clone size: NA
CDR3 DNA: TGTGCCTGGCGAGGCAGGGGGAGAACTGAAGCTTTCTTT
CDR3 protein: CAWRGRGRTEAFF

D gene: TRBD1
J gene: TRBJ1-1
V gene: TRBV6-5
clone size: NA
CDR3 DNA: TGTGCCAGCAGCCCACCGAGAGGGGGCCACACTGAAGCTTTCTTT
CDR3 protein: CASSPPRGGHTEAFF

D gene: NA
J gene: TRBJ1-1
V gene: TRBV7-9
clone size: NA
CDR3 DNA: TGTGCCAGCAGCTTAGGGGGCTCGAACACTGAAGCTTTCTTT
CDR3 protein: CASSLGGSNTEAFF

D gene: TRBD1
J gene: TRBJ2-5
V gene: TRBV7-2
clone size: NA
CDR3 DNA: TGTGCCAGCAGCTTGAGACAGGGGGGACAGACCCAGTACTTC
CDR3 protein: CASSLRQGGQTQYF

D gene: NA
J gene: TRBJ1-5
V gene: TRBV6-5
clone size: NA
CDR3 DNA: TGTGCCAGCAGTACTGGAGCATTTAGCAATCAGCCCCAGCATTTT
CDR3 protein: CASSTGAFSNQPQHF

D gene: NA
J gene: TRBJ2-6
V gene: TRBV5-1
clone size: NA
CDR3 DNA: TGCGCCAGCAGCTATGGACAGGCCCAGGGGGGCGTCCTGACTTTC
CDR3 protein: CASSYGQAQGGVLTF

D gene: NA
J gene: TRBJ2-1
V gene: TRBV9
clone size: NA
CDR3 DNA: TGTGCCAGCAGCGCCTTCTTCAATGAGCAGTTCTTC
CDR3 protein: CASSAFFNEQFF

D gene: TRBD1
J gene: TRBJ1-4
V gene: TRBV7-9
clone size: NA
CDR3 DNA: TGTGCCAGCAGTTATGGTGCGGGACAGGGGAATGAAAAACTGTTTTTT
CDR3 protein: CASSYGAGQGNEKLFF